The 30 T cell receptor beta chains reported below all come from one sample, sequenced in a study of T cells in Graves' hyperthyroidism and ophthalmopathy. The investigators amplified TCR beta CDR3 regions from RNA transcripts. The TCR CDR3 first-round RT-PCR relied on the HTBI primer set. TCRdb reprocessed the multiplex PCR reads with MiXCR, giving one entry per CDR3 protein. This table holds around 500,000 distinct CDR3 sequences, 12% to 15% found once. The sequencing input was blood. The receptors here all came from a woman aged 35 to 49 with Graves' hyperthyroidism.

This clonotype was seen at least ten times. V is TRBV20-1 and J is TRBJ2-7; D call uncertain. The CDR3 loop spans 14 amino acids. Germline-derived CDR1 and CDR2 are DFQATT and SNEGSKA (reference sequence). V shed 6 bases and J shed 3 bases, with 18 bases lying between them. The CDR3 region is CSARTGDTYYEQYF. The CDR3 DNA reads TGCAGTGCCCGAACGGGCGATACTTACTACGAGCAGTACTTC.

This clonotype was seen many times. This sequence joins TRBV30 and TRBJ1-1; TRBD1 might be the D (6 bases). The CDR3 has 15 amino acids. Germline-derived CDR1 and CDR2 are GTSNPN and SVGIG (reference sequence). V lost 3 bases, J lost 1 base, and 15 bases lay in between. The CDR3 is CAWRFRGARNTEAFF. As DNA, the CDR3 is TGTGCCTGGAGGTTTCGGGGGGCGCGGAACACTGAAGCTTTCTTT.

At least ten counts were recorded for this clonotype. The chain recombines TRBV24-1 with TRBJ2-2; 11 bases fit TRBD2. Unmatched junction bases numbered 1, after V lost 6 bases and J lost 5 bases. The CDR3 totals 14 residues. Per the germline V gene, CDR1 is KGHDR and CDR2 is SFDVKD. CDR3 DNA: TGTGCCACCAGTTGGACTAGCGGGACCGGGGAGCTGTTTTTT. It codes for CATSWTSGTGELFF.

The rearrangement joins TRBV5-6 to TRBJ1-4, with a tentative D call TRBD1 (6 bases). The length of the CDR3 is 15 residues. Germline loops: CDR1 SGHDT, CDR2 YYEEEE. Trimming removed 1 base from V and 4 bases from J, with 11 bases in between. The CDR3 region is CASSLKTGFNEKLFF. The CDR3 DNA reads TGTGCCAGCAGCTTGAAGACAGGTTTTAATGAAAAACTGTTTTTT.

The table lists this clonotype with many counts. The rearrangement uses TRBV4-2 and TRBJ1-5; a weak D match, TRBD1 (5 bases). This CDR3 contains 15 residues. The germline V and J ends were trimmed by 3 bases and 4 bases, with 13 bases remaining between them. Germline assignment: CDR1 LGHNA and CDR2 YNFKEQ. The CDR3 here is CASSQTEPSNQPQHF. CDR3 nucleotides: TGTGCCAGCAGCCAGACAGAACCAAGTAATCAGCCCCAGCATTTT.

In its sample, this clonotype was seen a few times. The CDR3 nucleotides read TGCAGTGCTAGCCCCCGGGACAGGGTCATGAACACTGAAGCTTTCTTT. Translation: CSASPRDRVMNTEAFF. The J gene is TRBJ1-1, the V gene TRBV20-1, with 9 bases lining up with TRBD1. Looked up from germline, CDR1 is DFQATT and CDR2 is SNEGSKA (reference sequence). Germline trimming cut 3 bases from V and 0 bases from J; bases unmatched to any gene: 8. CDR3 length: 16 residues.

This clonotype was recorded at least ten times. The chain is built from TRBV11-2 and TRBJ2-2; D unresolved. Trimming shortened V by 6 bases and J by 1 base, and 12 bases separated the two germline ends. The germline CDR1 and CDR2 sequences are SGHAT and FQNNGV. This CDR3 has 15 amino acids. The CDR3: CASRRLLGNTGELFF. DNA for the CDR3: TGTGCCAGCAGGAGGCTTTTGGGGAACACCGGGGAGCTGTTTTTT.

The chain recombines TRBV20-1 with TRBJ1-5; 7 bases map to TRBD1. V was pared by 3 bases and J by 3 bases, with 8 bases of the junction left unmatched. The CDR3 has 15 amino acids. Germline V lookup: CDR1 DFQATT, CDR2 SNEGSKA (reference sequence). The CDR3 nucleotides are TGCAGTGCTAGTGGGGCAGGGGGTGACAATCAGCCCCAGCATTTT. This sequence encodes CSASGAGGDNQPQHF.

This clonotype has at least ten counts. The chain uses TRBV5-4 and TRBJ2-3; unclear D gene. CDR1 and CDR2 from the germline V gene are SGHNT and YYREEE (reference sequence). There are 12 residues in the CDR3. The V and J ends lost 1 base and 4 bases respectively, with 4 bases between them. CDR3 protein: CASSLWSDTQYF. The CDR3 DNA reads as TGTGCCAGCAGCTTGTGGTCAGATACGCAGTATTTT.

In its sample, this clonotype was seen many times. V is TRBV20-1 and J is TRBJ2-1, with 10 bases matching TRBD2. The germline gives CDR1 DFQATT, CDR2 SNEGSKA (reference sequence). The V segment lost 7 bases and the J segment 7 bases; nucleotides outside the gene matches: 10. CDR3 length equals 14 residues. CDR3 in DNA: TGCAGTGTCACACTAGCGGGAACAGTGAATGAGCAGTTCTTC. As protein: CSVTLAGTVNEQFF.

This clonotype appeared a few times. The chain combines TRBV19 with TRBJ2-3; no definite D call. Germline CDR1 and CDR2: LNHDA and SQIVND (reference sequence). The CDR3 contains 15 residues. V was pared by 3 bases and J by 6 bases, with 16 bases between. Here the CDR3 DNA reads TGTGCCAGTAGTATGAAGGGCCCACAAGCCGATACGCAGTATTTT. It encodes CASSMKGPQADTQYF.

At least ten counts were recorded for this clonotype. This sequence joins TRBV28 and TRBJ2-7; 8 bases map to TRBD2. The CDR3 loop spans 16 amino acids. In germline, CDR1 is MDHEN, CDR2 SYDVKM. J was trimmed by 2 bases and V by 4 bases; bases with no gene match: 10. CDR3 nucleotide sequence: TGTGCCAGCAGTTCTTCCAGCGGGGGTATAACCTACGAGCAGTACTTC. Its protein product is CASSSSSGGITYEQYF.

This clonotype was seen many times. CDR3 nucleotides: TGTGCCAGCAGCTTGACTAGCGGGAGCCCCTCTTCCTACGAGCAGTACTTC. Protein: CASSLTSGSPSSYEQYF. The chain uses TRBV11-2 and TRBJ2-7, with 12 bases identical to TRBD2. Germline CDR1 is SGHAT and CDR2 is FQNNGV. V shed 3 bases and J 1 base; nucleotides not matched to a gene: 7. The CDR3 contains 17 residues.

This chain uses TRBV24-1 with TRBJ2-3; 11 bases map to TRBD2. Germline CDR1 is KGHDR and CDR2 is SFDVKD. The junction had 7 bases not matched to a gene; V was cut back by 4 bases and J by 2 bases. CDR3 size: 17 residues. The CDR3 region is CATSDLPGLAATDTQYF. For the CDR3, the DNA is TGTGCCACCAGTGACCTCCCGGGACTAGCGGCCACAGATACGCAGTATTTT.

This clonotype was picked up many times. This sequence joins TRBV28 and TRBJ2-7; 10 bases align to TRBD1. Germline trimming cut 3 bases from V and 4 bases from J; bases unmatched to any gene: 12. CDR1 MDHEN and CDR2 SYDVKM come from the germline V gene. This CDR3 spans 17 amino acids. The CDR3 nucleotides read TGTGCCAGCAGTTTGCCACCGGGACAGGGGATATTGTACGAGCAGTACTTC. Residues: CASSLPPGQGILYEQYF.

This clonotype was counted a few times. CDR3 nucleotide sequence: TGTGCCAGCAGTACACAGGGATTCTCTGGGGCCAACGTCCTGACTTTC. It specifies CASSTQGFSGANVLTF. V gene TRBV27 combines with J gene TRBJ2-6; D might be TRBD1 (6 bases). The CDR3 has 16 residues. Trimming stripped 5 bases from V and 0 bases from J, with 11 bases between. Per germline, CDR1 MNHEY and CDR2 SMNVEV (reference sequence).

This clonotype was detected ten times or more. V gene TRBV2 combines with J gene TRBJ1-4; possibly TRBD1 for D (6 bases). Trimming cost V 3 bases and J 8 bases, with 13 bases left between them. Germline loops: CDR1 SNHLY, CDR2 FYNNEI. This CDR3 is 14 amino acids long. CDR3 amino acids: CASSEGRGTEKLFF. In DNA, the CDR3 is TGTGCCAGCAGTGAGGGTAGGGGGACGGAAAAACTGTTTTTT.

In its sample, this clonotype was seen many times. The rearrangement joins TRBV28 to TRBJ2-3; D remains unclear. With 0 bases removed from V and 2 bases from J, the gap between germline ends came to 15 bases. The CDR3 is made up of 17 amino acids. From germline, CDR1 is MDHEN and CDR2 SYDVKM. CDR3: CASSLCTAQTHTDTQYF. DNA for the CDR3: TGTGCCAGCAGTTTATGCACAGCCCAGACCCACACAGATACGCAGTATTTT.

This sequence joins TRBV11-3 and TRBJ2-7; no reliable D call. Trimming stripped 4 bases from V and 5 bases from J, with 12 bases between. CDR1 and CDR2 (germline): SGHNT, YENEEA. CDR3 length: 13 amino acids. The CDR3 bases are TGTGCCAGCAGCTCAATCCCTAAGAACGAGCAGTACTTC. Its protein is CASSSIPKNEQYF.

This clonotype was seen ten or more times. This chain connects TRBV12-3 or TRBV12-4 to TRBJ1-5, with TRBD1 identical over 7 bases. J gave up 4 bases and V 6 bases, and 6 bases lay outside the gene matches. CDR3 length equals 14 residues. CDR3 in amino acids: CASRGTANNQPQHF. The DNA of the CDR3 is TGTGCCAGCAGAGGGACAGCTAATAATCAGCCCCAGCATTTT.

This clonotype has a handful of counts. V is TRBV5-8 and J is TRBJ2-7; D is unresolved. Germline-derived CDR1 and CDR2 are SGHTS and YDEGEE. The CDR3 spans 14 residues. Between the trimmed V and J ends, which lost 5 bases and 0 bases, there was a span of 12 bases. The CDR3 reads CASREYVSSYEQYF. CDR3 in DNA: TGTGCCAGCAGAGAATACGTTAGCTCCTACGAGCAGTACTTC.

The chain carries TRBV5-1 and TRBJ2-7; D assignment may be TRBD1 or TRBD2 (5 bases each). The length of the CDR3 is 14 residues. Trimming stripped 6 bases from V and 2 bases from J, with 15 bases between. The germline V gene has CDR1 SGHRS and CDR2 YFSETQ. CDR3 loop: CASTRDPTTYEQYF. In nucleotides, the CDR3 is TGCGCCAGCACCCGGGACCCTACGACCTACGAGCAGTACTTC.

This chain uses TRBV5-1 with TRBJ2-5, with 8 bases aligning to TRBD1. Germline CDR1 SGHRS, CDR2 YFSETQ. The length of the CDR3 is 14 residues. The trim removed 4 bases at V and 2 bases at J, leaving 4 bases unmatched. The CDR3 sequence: CASSGGQVQETQYF. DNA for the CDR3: TGCGCCAGCAGCGGGGGACAGGTTCAAGAGACCCAGTACTTC. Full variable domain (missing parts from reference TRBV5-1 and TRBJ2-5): KAGVTQTPRYLIKTRGQQVTLSCSPISGHRSVSWYQQTPGQGLQFLFEYFSETQRNKGNFPGRFSGRQFSNSRSEMNVSTLELGDSALYLCASSGGQVQETQYFGPGTRLLVL.

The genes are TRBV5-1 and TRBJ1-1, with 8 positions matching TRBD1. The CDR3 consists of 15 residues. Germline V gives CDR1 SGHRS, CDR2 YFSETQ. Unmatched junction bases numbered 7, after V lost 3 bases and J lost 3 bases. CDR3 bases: TGCGCCAGCAGCTCAGCCGGGACAGGTCACACTGAAGCTTTCTTT. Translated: CASSSAGTGHTEAFF.

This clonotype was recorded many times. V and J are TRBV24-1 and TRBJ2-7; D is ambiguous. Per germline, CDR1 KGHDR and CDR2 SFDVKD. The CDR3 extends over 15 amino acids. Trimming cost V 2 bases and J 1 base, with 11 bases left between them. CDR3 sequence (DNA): TGTGCCACCAGTGATTCCTCATCTCCATCCTACGAGCAGTACTTC. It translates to CATSDSSSPSYEQYF.

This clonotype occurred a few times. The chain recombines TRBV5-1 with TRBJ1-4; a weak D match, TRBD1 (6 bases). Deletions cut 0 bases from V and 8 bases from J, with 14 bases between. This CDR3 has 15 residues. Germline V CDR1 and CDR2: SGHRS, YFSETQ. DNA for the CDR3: TGCGCCAGCAGCTTGGCGCGGGGGCGAGGCGAAAAACTGTTTTTT. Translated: CASSLARGRGEKLFF.

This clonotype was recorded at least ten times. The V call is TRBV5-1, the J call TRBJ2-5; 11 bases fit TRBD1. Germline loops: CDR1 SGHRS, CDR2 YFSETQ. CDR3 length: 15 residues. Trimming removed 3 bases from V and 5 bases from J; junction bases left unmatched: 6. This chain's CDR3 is CASSSGQGARETQYF. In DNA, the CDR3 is TGCGCCAGCAGCTCCGGACAGGGGGCAAGGGAGACCCAGTACTTC.

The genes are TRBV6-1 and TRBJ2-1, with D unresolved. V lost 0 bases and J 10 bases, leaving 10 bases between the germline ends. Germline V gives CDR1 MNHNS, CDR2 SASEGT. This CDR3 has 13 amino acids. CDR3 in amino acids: CASSEATGREQFF. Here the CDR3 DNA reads TGTGCCAGCAGTGAAGCAACCGGACGGGAGCAGTTCTTC.

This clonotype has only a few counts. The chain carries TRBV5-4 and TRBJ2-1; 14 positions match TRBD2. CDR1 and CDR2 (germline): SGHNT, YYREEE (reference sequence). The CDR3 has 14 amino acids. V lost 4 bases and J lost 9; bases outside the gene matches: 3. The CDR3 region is CASSGTSGSFEQFF. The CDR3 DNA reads TGTGCCAGCAGCGGGACTAGCGGGAGTTTTGAGCAGTTCTTC.

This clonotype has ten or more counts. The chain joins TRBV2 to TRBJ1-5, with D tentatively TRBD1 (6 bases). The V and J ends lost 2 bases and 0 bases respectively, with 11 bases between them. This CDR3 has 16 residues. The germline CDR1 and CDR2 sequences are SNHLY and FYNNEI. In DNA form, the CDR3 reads TGTGCCAGCAGTGAACGGGACACCTATAGCAATCAGCCCCAGCATTTT. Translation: CASSERDTYSNQPQHF.